Following are 23 T cell receptor beta chains from one sample sequenced in a study of T cell repertoires in cytomegalovirus infection. TCRdb passed the reads through MiXCR, listing each CDR3 protein once. The data show hundreds of thousands of distinct CDR3 sequences, approximately 30% seen once. These receptors have no known antigen. The sequenced sample was cultured CD8+ T cells from PBMCs, obtained from culture after CMV antigen stimulation. These receptors were taken from a human donor in good health (CMV status not recorded). Some clones in this sample may be carry-over from other donors' samples.

The table lists this clonotype with a few counts. This chain uses TRBV12-3 or TRBV12-4 with TRBJ2-3; 10 positions match TRBD2. V gave up 3 bases and J gave up 6 bases; unmatched junction bases: 3. The CDR3 has 14 amino acids. The CDR3 region has the DNA TGTGCCAGCAGTTTCCTAGCGGGAGAGGATACGCAGTATTTT. Protein: CASSFLAGEDTQYF.

This chain joins TRBV10-3 and TRBJ2-5, with 7 bases fitting TRBD2. CDR1 and CDR2 (germline): ENHRY, SYGVKD. The CDR3 loop spans 11 amino acids. The CDR3 is CAAGPPETQYF. CDR3 bases: TGTGCAGCGGGGCCCCCAGAGACCCAGTACTTC.

The table lists this clonotype with a few counts. The DNA for the CDR3 is TGCGCCAGCAGCCATCCACTTGGGACAACCCAGGGGGATGAGCAGTTCTTC. Protein product: CASSHPLGTTQGDEQFF. The rearrangement uses TRBV4-1 and TRBJ2-1; 7 nucleotides agree with TRBD1. Germline V CDR1 and CDR2: MGHRA, YSYEKL. Trimming at V came to 3 bases and at J to 8 bases, leaving 16 bases not matched to a gene. The CDR3 loop spans 17 amino acids.

This chain uses TRBV7-9 with TRBJ2-7, with D possibly being TRBD1 (5 bases). Per the germline V gene, CDR1 is SEHNR and CDR2 is FQNEAQ (reference sequence). CDR3 length: 14 amino acids. The V end was cut by 2 bases, the J end by 3 bases, with 11 bases between. CDR3 sequence reads: CASSLTGVFYEQYF. The CDR3 region has the DNA TGTGCCAGCAGCTTAACAGGTGTCTTCTACGAGCAGTACTTC.

The chain uses TRBV9 and TRBJ2-3, with 9 positions matching TRBD1. The V gene end was trimmed by 2 bases and the J gene end by 3 bases; junction bases not matched to a gene: 13. This CDR3 is 18 amino acids long. Germline CDR1 reads SGDLS; CDR2 reads YYNGEE. CDR3 in amino acids: CASSVNLDRGGRTDTQYF. DNA of the CDR3: TGTGCCAGCAGCGTGAACTTGGACAGGGGAGGACGAACAGATACGCAGTATTTT.

The chain employs TRBV10-3 and TRBJ2-3; D gene unclear. The length of the CDR3 is 13 residues. V gave up 6 bases and J gave up 4 bases, with 11 bases separating them. Germline CDR1 reads ENHRY; CDR2 reads SYGVKD. CDR3: CAISDGEADTQYF. In DNA form, the CDR3 reads TGTGCCATCAGCGATGGCGAGGCAGATACGCAGTATTTT.

This clonotype was detected only a few times. The V gene is TRBV7-9, the J gene TRBJ2-1; no clear D. The CDR3 spans 10 residues. Germline V gene lookup returns CDR1 SEHNR and CDR2 FQNEAQ (reference sequence). The V end lost 10 bases, the J end lost 7 bases, and 8 bases lay between the germline ends. CDR3 residues: CATAANEQFF. CDR3 bases: TGTGCCACCGCGGCAAATGAGCAGTTCTTC.

The V call is TRBV11-2, the J call TRBJ2-1, with a weak D call TRBD2 (6 bases). This CDR3 contains 11 residues. V was cut by 4 bases and J by 13 bases, with 11 bases left in between. CDR1 SGHAT and CDR2 FQNNGV come from the germline V gene. CDR3 region: CASSSGGKQFF. The CDR3 DNA sequence: TGTGCCAGCAGCTCTGGGGGGAAACAGTTCTTC.

This clonotype was detected a few times. CDR3 DNA sequence: TGTGCCAGCAGTGAATTAGGCAGCACCTATGGCTACACCTTC. Translating it yields CASSELGSTYGYTF. This chain uses TRBV6-1 with TRBJ1-2; D is unresolved. Germline loops: CDR1 MNHNS, CDR2 SASEGT. V lost 2 bases to trimming and J lost 4 bases, with 11 bases between them. The CDR3 sequence is 14 residues long.

This sequence joins TRBV6-8 and TRBJ1-5, with 8 bases lining up with TRBD1. In germline, CDR1 is MNHGY, CDR2 SAAAGT. The CDR3 length is 15 residues. V dropped 5 bases and J dropped 7; count of bases not matched to a gene: 10. The CDR3 bases are TGTGCCAGCAGTACTCGACAGGGGAATCCCCAGCCCCAGCATTTT. It encodes CASSTRQGNPQPQHF.

This clonotype appeared many times. The chain couples TRBV7-2 to TRBJ2-1; D unclear. V lost 4 bases, J lost 0 bases, and 16 bases lay in between. CDR1 and CDR2 from the germline V gene are SGHTA and FQGNSA. This CDR3 is built from 17 residues. The CDR3 nucleotides are TGTGCCAGCAGCTCCCCTCCCGTGAGCGTCTCCTACAATGAGCAGTTCTTC. This encodes CASSSPPVSVSYNEQFF.

The V call is TRBV2, the J call TRBJ2-7; no firm D call. This CDR3 region has 13 residues. Germline CDR1 SNHLY, CDR2 FYNNEI. V lost 7 bases and J lost 0, with 10 bases in between. This chain's CDR3 is CASNPSSSYEQYV. The DNA of the CDR3 is TGTGCCAGCAACCCTTCAAGCTCCTACGAGCAGTACGTC.

This clonotype was counted once. The chain uses TRBV6-4 and TRBJ1-2; no reliable D call. V gave up 0 bases and J gave up 9 bases, with 11 bases separating them. This CDR3 region has 13 residues. CDR1 MRHNA and CDR2 SNTAGT come from the germline V gene. DNA for the CDR3: TGTGCCAGCAGTGACTCAAGGGCCGGTCGCTACACCTTC. Translated: CASSDSRAGRYTF.

The rearrangement joins TRBV9 to TRBJ2-1; D is uncertain. Trimming shortened V by 0 bases and J by 0 bases, and 7 bases separated the two germline ends. The CDR3 has 15 amino acids. Germline lookup yields CDR1 SGDLS and CDR2 YYNGEE. The CDR3 DNA reads TGTGCCAGCAGCGTAGAGGGTTACTCCTACAATGAGCAGTTCTTC. Translation: CASSVEGYSYNEQFF.

This clonotype was seen only a few times. V gene TRBV11-2 combines with J gene TRBJ2-5; D remains unclear. Looked up from germline, CDR1 is SGHAT and CDR2 is FQNNGV. The CDR3 covers 14 residues. Between the trimmed V and J ends, which lost 3 bases and 2 bases, there was a span of 10 bases. The CDR3 here is CASSFVSIQETQYF. In nucleotides, the CDR3 is TGTGCCAGCAGCTTCGTAAGCATTCAAGAGACCCAGTACTTC.

V gene TRBV10-3 combines with J gene TRBJ1-1; TRBD1 agrees at 7 bases. J lost 3 bases, V lost 6 bases, and 1 base had no gene match. Germline-derived CDR1 and CDR2 are ENHRY and SYGVKD. This CDR3 spans 12 amino acids. CDR3 coding DNA: TGTGCCATCAGGACAGGGCACACTGAAGCTTTCTTT. It translates to CAIRTGHTEAFF.

Worth noting for this clonotype: A much more abundant neighbour one base away suggests this may be a read error. The chain joins TRBV7-8 to TRBJ2-5; 10 nucleotides agree with TRBD2. V shed 7 bases and J 1 base; nucleotides not matched to a gene: 6. From germline, CDR1 is SGHVS and CDR2 FQNEAQ. The CDR3 runs 15 residues. The CDR3 DNA reads TGTGCCAGCACCCCTAGCGGGGGACTCCAAGAGACCCAGTACTTC. Translating it yields CASTPSGGLQETQYF.

This clonotype was seen many times. This chain uses TRBV6-2 or TRBV6-3 with TRBJ1-6; the D is unclear. This CDR3 is built from 13 residues. V was pared by 8 bases and J by 9 bases, with 14 bases between. Germline V gives CDR1 MNHEY, CDR2 SVGEGT. The CDR3: CASGPGFGSPLHF. The CDR3 DNA reads as TGTGCCAGCGGCCCCGGATTCGGTTCACCCCTCCACTTT.

There are many counts of this clonotype. The rearrangement joins TRBV20-1 to TRBJ1-5, with D perhaps TRBD1 (5 bases). Germline CDR1 and CDR2: DFQATT and SNEGSKA (reference sequence). Trimming cost V 2 bases and J 1 base, with 15 bases left between them. The CDR3 is 16 amino acids. In DNA form, the CDR3 reads TGCAGTGCTAGAAGGAGGGGCAAGTTGAGCAATCAGCCCCAGCATTTT. Residues: CSARRRGKLSNQPQHF.

The sample holds a few counts of this clonotype. The rearrangement joins TRBV29-1 to TRBJ2-1; D gene ambiguous. Germline V gene lookup returns CDR1 SQVTM and CDR2 ANQGSEA. Trimming removed 6 bases at V and 1 base at J, with 10 bases between. This CDR3 region has 13 residues. CDR3: CSVGLPSYNEQFF. CDR3 DNA sequence: TGCAGCGTAGGATTGCCTTCCTACAATGAGCAGTTCTTC.

The V call is TRBV24-1, the J call TRBJ1-5; TRBD1 might be the D (5 bases). This CDR3 region has 14 residues. The V and J ends lost 4 bases and 3 bases respectively, with 9 bases between them. CDR1 KGHDR and CDR2 SFDVKD come from the germline V gene. CDR3 bases: TGTGCCACCAGTGACGGGGGGGACAATCAGCCCCAGCATTTT. Translation: CATSDGGDNQPQHF.

The rearrangement links TRBV19 to TRBJ2-7; 11 bases fit TRBD2. Germline V gives CDR1 LNHDA, CDR2 SQIVND (reference sequence). The CDR3 is made up of 16 amino acids. Trimming cost V 4 bases and J 1 base; bases outside gene matches: 6. The CDR3 nucleotides read TGTGCCAGTAGTACCTCCGGGACTAGCGGTTCCTACGAGCAGTACTTC. Translated: CASSTSGTSGSYEQYF.

This clonotype was seen only a few times. The chain uses TRBV6-1 and TRBJ2-7, with no clear D. Germline CDR1 MNHNS, CDR2 SASEGT. Between the trimmed V and J ends, which lost 2 bases and 7 bases, there was a span of 12 bases. The CDR3 is 13 amino acids. The CDR3 loop reads CASSEMYSEEQYV. The CDR3 DNA sequence: TGTGCCAGCAGTGAAATGTACTCGGAGGAGCAGTACGTC.